This is a list of T cell receptor beta chains from one sample in a study of T cells after yellow fever vaccination. MiXCR, run by TCRdb on the 5' RACE reads, gives a single entry per CDR3 protein. The sample includes 250,000 to 300,000 distinct CDR3 sequences, roughly 4.8% of them seen just once. The sample consisted of CD4+ T cells sorted from PBMCs, taken on the day of the yellow fever booster vaccination. Every receptor here comes from a man aged 18-30 years who received the YFV17D yellow fever vaccine. Each CDR3 is given with its conserved first and last residue. Each record gives: clone size, V gene, J gene, D gene, CDR3 protein. A D gene is named only where the DNA matches it firmly. Some rows mark clone size as missing; the rest say once, few, many or name a class of expanded clone.

abundance: few
v_gene: TRBV5-4
j_gene: TRBJ2-3
d_gene: TRBD2
CDR3aa: CASSLGLAGLPSTDTQYF

abundance: few
v_gene: TRBV5-5
j_gene: TRBJ2-3
d_gene: .
CDR3aa: CASSLGADGMTDTQYF

abundance: .
v_gene: TRBV12-3/TRBV12-4
j_gene: TRBJ1-5
d_gene: .
CDR3aa: CASSYGGILQPQHF

abundance: few
v_gene: TRBV12-3/TRBV12-4
j_gene: TRBJ2-1
d_gene: .
CDR3aa: CASSLLVNMGPNEQFF

abundance: many
v_gene: TRBV5-1
j_gene: TRBJ2-1
d_gene: TRBD1
CDR3aa: CASQRTGDSYNEQFF

abundance: many
v_gene: TRBV9
j_gene: TRBJ2-3
d_gene: .
CDR3aa: CASTPRAVDPDTQYF

abundance: .
v_gene: TRBV24-1
j_gene: TRBJ1-4
d_gene: .
CDR3aa: CATSEGSRGDGEKLFF

abundance: many
v_gene: TRBV5-5
j_gene: TRBJ1-2
d_gene: .
CDR3aa: CASSRPGGSYGYTF

abundance: few
v_gene: TRBV7-2
j_gene: TRBJ2-7
d_gene: TRBD2
CDR3aa: CASSLQRGYEQYF

abundance: many
v_gene: TRBV9
j_gene: TRBJ1-5
d_gene: .
CDR3aa: CASSYGSNQPQHF

abundance: .
v_gene: TRBV7-2
j_gene: TRBJ1-6
d_gene: .
CDR3aa: CASTTDRGSPLHF

abundance: few
v_gene: TRBV4-3
j_gene: TRBJ1-2
d_gene: .
CDR3aa: CASSQAMGAVAYGYTF

abundance: few
v_gene: TRBV5-1
j_gene: TRBJ2-2
d_gene: .
CDR3aa: CASRARATGELFF

abundance: .
v_gene: TRBV20-1
j_gene: TRBJ1-1
d_gene: .
CDR3aa: CSARKLNTEAFF

abundance: many
v_gene: TRBV7-3
j_gene: TRBJ2-7
d_gene: .
CDR3aa: CASSLRRGQEQYF

abundance: many
v_gene: TRBV7-2
j_gene: TRBJ1-6
d_gene: .
CDR3aa: CASSFLGASPLHF

abundance: few
v_gene: TRBV7-6
j_gene: TRBJ2-5
d_gene: .
CDR3aa: CASSAGQPPETQYF

abundance: .
v_gene: TRBV6-2/TRBV6-3
j_gene: TRBJ2-5
d_gene: TRBD2
CDR3aa: CASKDAGGRETQYF

abundance: few
v_gene: TRBV3-1
j_gene: TRBJ2-5
d_gene: .
CDR3aa: CASSPPEGGYQETQYF

abundance: many
v_gene: TRBV12-3/TRBV12-4
j_gene: TRBJ1-1
d_gene: TRBD1
CDR3aa: CASSRQGKNTEAFF

abundance: few
v_gene: TRBV29-1
j_gene: TRBJ2-1
d_gene: TRBD2
CDR3aa: CSALTSGYNEQFF

abundance: few
v_gene: TRBV12-3/TRBV12-4
j_gene: TRBJ2-2
d_gene: .
CDR3aa: CASILTGGRGNTGELFF

abundance: medium-sized
v_gene: TRBV12-3/TRBV12-4
j_gene: TRBJ1-1
d_gene: TRBD1
CDR3aa: CASRTYDITGAKYGAFF

abundance: few
v_gene: TRBV11-2
j_gene: TRBJ1-2
d_gene: .
CDR3aa: CASSPGQLGGYTF

abundance: .
v_gene: TRBV4-1
j_gene: TRBJ1-1
d_gene: .
CDR3aa: CASSQGIGGRMNTEAFF

abundance: few
v_gene: TRBV7-8
j_gene: TRBJ2-5
d_gene: .
CDR3aa: CASSPRTVLGETQYF

abundance: .
v_gene: TRBV4-3
j_gene: TRBJ1-1
d_gene: .
CDR3aa: CASSPATENTEAFF

abundance: .
v_gene: TRBV20-1
j_gene: TRBJ1-3
d_gene: .
CDR3aa: CSARTGGGNTIYF

abundance: few
v_gene: TRBV5-1
j_gene: TRBJ1-6
d_gene: .
CDR3aa: CASSLASGSPLHF

abundance: many
v_gene: TRBV7-6
j_gene: TRBJ1-1
d_gene: .
CDR3aa: CASRPRSSGSGSEAFF

abundance: .
v_gene: TRBV4-1
j_gene: TRBJ2-1
d_gene: .
CDR3aa: CASSQAGNNEQFF

abundance: .
v_gene: TRBV3-1
j_gene: TRBJ1-2
d_gene: .
CDR3aa: CASSQGGRSYGYTF

abundance: few
v_gene: TRBV7-2
j_gene: TRBJ1-2
d_gene: .
CDR3aa: CASSSRGGSANYGYTF

abundance: .
v_gene: TRBV18
j_gene: TRBJ2-7
d_gene: TRBD1
CDR3aa: CASSQDRGPYEQYF

abundance: .
v_gene: TRBV20-1
j_gene: TRBJ1-2
d_gene: TRBD1
CDR3aa: CSVGQATYGYTF

abundance: .
v_gene: TRBV4-3
j_gene: TRBJ1-1
d_gene: .
CDR3aa: CASSHSRGAEAFF

abundance: .
v_gene: TRBV6-2/TRBV6-3
j_gene: TRBJ2-1
d_gene: TRBD2
CDR3aa: CASRLLAGGRLSSYNEQFF

abundance: few
v_gene: TRBV20-1
j_gene: TRBJ1-1
d_gene: .
CDR3aa: CSARYLNTEAFF

abundance: .
v_gene: TRBV9
j_gene: TRBJ1-4
d_gene: .
CDR3aa: CASSPSPGEGEKLFF

abundance: few
v_gene: TRBV20-1
j_gene: TRBJ1-2
d_gene: .
CDR3aa: CSAFPNPGTNYGYTF

abundance: few
v_gene: TRBV20-1
j_gene: TRBJ2-6
d_gene: TRBD2
CDR3aa: CSARRLAGAISSGANVLTF

abundance: .
v_gene: TRBV25-1
j_gene: TRBJ2-6
d_gene: TRBD2
CDR3aa: CASSKRGGGSGANVLTF

abundance: .
v_gene: TRBV9
j_gene: TRBJ1-2
d_gene: .
CDR3aa: CASSVAPRVGYGYTF

abundance: many
v_gene: TRBV4-2
j_gene: TRBJ1-5
d_gene: .
CDR3aa: CASSQGVTVGPQHF

abundance: many
v_gene: TRBV6-2/TRBV6-3
j_gene: TRBJ1-5
d_gene: .
CDR3aa: CASSHGGPQHF

abundance: many
v_gene: TRBV11-2
j_gene: TRBJ1-4
d_gene: .
CDR3aa: CASSSPSRNEKLFF

abundance: .
v_gene: TRBV5-1
j_gene: TRBJ1-6
d_gene: .
CDR3aa: CASREGSSYNSPLHF

abundance: many
v_gene: TRBV12-3/TRBV12-4
j_gene: TRBJ2-3
d_gene: .
CDR3aa: CASTPRGADTQYF

abundance: many
v_gene: TRBV12-3/TRBV12-4
j_gene: TRBJ2-7
d_gene: .
CDR3aa: CASASNYEQYF

abundance: .
v_gene: TRBV27
j_gene: TRBJ1-1
d_gene: .
CDR3aa: CASRLGGAPNTEAFF

abundance: few
v_gene: TRBV6-1
j_gene: TRBJ2-3
d_gene: .
CDR3aa: CASSTGHGVDTQYF

abundance: .
v_gene: TRBV6-2/TRBV6-3
j_gene: TRBJ1-6
d_gene: .
CDR3aa: CASSSLPARGPHSPLHF

abundance: many
v_gene: TRBV7-9
j_gene: TRBJ1-2
d_gene: .
CDR3aa: CASTLINYGYTF

abundance: .
v_gene: TRBV6-6
j_gene: TRBJ1-1
d_gene: .
CDR3aa: CASINTGKKTEAFF

abundance: many
v_gene: TRBV6-2/TRBV6-3
j_gene: TRBJ2-3
d_gene: .
CDR3aa: CASSQAGTSTDTQYF

abundance: .
v_gene: TRBV29-1
j_gene: TRBJ1-5
d_gene: .
CDR3aa: CSVGMQGKDQPQHF

abundance: many
v_gene: TRBV20-1
j_gene: TRBJ2-1
d_gene: TRBD1
CDR3aa: CSARDFLKVTGGIIDEQFF